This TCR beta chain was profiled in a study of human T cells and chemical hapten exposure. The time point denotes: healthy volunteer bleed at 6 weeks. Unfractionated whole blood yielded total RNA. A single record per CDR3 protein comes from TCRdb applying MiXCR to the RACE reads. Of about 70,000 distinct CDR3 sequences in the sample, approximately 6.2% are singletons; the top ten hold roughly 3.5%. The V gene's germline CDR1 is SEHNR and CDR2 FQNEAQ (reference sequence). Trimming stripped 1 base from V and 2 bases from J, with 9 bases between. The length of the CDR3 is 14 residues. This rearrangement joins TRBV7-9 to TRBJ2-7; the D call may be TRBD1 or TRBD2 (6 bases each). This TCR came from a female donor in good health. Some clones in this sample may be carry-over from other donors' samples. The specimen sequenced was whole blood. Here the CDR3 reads CASSLGGATYEQYF. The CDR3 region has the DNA TGTGCCAGCAGCTTAGGGGGGGCTACCTACGAGCAGTACTTC.